What follows are 9 T cell receptor beta chains derived from one specimen sequenced in a study of T cell repertoires in cytomegalovirus infection. TCRdb used MiXCR to reprocess the reads, holding one entry per CDR3 protein. The table records about 280,000 distinct CDR3 sequences, roughly a fifth of them present only once. Their cognate antigens are unknown. The specimen comprised cultured PBMCs, sampled from culture after CMV antigen stimulation. The receptor source for this set is a human donor in good health (CMV status not recorded). Some clones in this sample may be carry-over from other donors' samples.

The chain has TRBV2 and TRBJ2-3; possible D gene TRBD2, 5 bases. Trimming left V 7 bases short and J 1 base short, with 18 bases between. CDR1 and CDR2 from the germline V gene are SNHLY and FYNNEI. This CDR3 region has 16 residues. CDR3: CASKREWRWGTDTQYF. The CDR3, as DNA: TGTGCCAGCAAGAGGGAATGGCGTTGGGGCACAGATACGCAGTATTTT.

This clonotype was seen ten or more times. This rearrangement joins TRBV7-2 to TRBJ1-1, with D tentatively TRBD1 (5 bases). Germline V lookup: CDR1 SGHTA, CDR2 FQGNSA. Trimming left V 3 bases short and J 11 bases short, with 22 bases between. The CDR3 length is 15 residues. Written as DNA, the CDR3 is TGTGCCAGCAGCTTTGCCCTAACCGGAGAGGGGCGGGCTTTCTTT. This translates into CASSFALTGEGRAFF.

This clonotype has more than one count but fewer than ten. The genes are TRBV25-1 and TRBJ1-1; D not resolved. This CDR3 has 13 residues. CDR1 and CDR2 from the germline V gene are MGHDK and SYGVNS. The V gene lost 2 bases and the J gene lost 6 bases, with 10 bases spanning the gap. The CDR3 DNA is TGTGCCAGCAGTGAAGGGGAGGGCGCTGAAGCTTTCTTT. As protein: CASSEGEGAEAFF.

A few counts support this clonotype. The chain joins TRBV4-1 to TRBJ1-5; no firm D call. The CDR3 consists of 15 residues. The V gene lost 4 bases and the J gene lost 0 bases, with 10 bases spanning the gap. Looked up from germline, CDR1 is MGHRA and CDR2 is YSYEKL. The CDR3 loop reads CASSPPDVSNQPQHF. CDR3 nucleotide sequence: TGCGCCAGCAGCCCCCCGGACGTTAGCAATCAGCCCCAGCATTTT.

This chain uses TRBV9 with TRBJ2-5; 9 bases are shared with TRBD1. The V gene end was trimmed by 6 bases and the J gene end by 3 bases; junction bases not matched to a gene: 3. Germline V gene lookup returns CDR1 SGDLS and CDR2 YYNGEE. The CDR3 spans 13 residues. CDR3 amino acids: CASTRQGEETQYF. CDR3 sequence (DNA): TGTGCCAGCACACGACAGGGGGAAGAGACCCAGTACTTC.

V usage is TRBV7-2 and J usage is TRBJ2-7; the D gene is possibly TRBD2 (5 bases). The V end lost 1 base, the J end lost 2 bases, and 9 bases lay between the germline ends. Germline V gene data show CDR1 as SGHTA and CDR2 as FQGNSA. The CDR3 covers 14 residues. CDR3 amino acids: CASSLVSGTYEQYF. The CDR3 region has the DNA TGTGCCAGCAGCTTAGTATCGGGAACCTACGAGCAGTACTTC.

In its sample, this clonotype was seen many times. The chain links TRBV7-2 to TRBJ2-1; maybe TRBD2 (6 bases). Germline V gene sequence: CDR1 SGHTA, CDR2 FQGNSA. V lost 5 bases and J lost 7, with 12 bases in between. The CDR3 loop spans 13 amino acids. CDR3 nucleotides: TGTGCCAGCAGCAATACTAGCTGGAATGAGCAGTTCTTC. The encoded protein is CASSNTSWNEQFF.

This clonotype was seen repeatedly, ten times or more. This rearrangement joins TRBV7-2 to TRBJ2-1; 10 nucleotides align to TRBD2. The junction had 7 bases not matched to a gene; V was cut back by 2 bases and J by 9 bases. Germline values: CDR1 SGHTA, CDR2 FQGNSA. There are 15 residues in the CDR3. Here the CDR3 reads CASSLKASGSSEQFF. Written as DNA, the CDR3 is TGTGCCAGCAGCTTAAAGGCTAGCGGGAGCTCTGAGCAGTTCTTC.

The genes are TRBV7-8 and TRBJ2-7, with 13 bases aligning to TRBD2. The CDR3 has 20 amino acids. Germline CDR1 is SGHVS and CDR2 is FQNEAQ. Trimming cost V 2 bases and J 7 bases; bases outside gene matches: 20. The CDR3 coding sequence is TGTGCCAGCAGCTTATTCATGTCTGGACTAGCGGGAGTCCGGGTTTTAGAGCAGTACTTC. Protein sequence: CASSLFMSGLAGVRVLEQYF.